This T cell receptor beta chain was captured in a study of beta chain features in type 1 diabetes. Study details: All samples combined gave 90 million to 130 million sorted cells for examination.

A word on this clone: Its antigen is not identified.

General study points: Across all four CD4+ subsets, people with type 1 diabetes showed modestly shorter TCRB CDR3s.

The entirety of the isolated RNA underwent reverse transcription, so expressed TCRB transcripts were sequenced. It was found that naive, central memory and regulatory T cell samples averaged about 3.4 million reads. Produced via immunoSEQ multiplex PCR; TCRdb's table is partial and in-frame only. Among under 450,000 clones listed, approximately 15% were seen once. V dropped 8 bases and J dropped 6; count of bases not matched to a gene: 6. The germline gives CDR1 LNHNV, CDR2 YYDKDF (reference sequence). This CDR3 has 14 residues. The rearrangement joins TRBV15 to TRBJ1-6; 8 nucleotides align to TRBD1. The sequenced material came from naive CD4+ T cells from blood. The receptor comes from a man aged 30 to 45 in good health. In nucleotides, the CDR3 is TGTGCCACCGGACAAGACAGGGGTAATTCACCCCTCCACTTT. Amino acid sequence: CATGQDRGNSPLHF.